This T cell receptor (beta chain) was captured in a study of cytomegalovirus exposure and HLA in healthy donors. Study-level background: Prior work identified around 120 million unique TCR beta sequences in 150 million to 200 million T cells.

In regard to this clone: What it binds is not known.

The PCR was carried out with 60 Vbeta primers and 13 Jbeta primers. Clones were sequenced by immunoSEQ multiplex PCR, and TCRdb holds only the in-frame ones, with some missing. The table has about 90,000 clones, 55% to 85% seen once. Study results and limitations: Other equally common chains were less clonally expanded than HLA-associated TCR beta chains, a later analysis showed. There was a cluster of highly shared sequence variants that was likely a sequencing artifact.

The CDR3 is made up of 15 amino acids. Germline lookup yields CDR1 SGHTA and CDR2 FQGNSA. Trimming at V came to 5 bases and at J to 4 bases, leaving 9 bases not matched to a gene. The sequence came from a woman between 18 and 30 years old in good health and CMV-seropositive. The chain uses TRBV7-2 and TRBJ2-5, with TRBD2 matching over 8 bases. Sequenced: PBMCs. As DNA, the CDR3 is TGTGCCAGCAGCCCAGCCCTAGCGGGTGGAGAGACCCAGTACTTC. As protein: CASSPALAGGETQYF. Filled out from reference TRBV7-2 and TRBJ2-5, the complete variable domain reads GAGVSQSPSNKVTEKGKDVELRCDPISGHTALYWYRQSLGQGLEFLIYFQGNSAPDKSGLPSDRFSAERTGGSVSTLTIQRTQQEDSAVYLCASSPALAGGETQYFGPGTRLLVL.